This T cell receptor (beta chain) stems from a study of tumor and adjacent non-tumor tissue in lung cancer. This clonotype has ten or more counts. No cell sorting was done before RNA was extracted from the tissue. This CDR3 has 16 residues. Between the trimmed V and J ends, which lost 4 bases and 4 bases, there was a span of 17 bases. Germline assignment: CDR1 ENHRY and CDR2 SYGVKD. The library came from three nested PCR rounds adapted from ARM-PCR protocols. TCRdb passed the multiplex PCR reads through MiXCR, listing each CDR3 protein once. The sample yields some 77,000 distinct CDR3 sequences, around 65% seen once.

This receptor was obtained from an older woman with non-small cell lung cancer. The specimen was lung tumor tissue. J is TRBJ2-1 and V is TRBV10-3; D gene uncertain. The CDR3 loop reads CAISGIRSGGYNEQFF. The CDR3 bases are TGTGCCATCAGTGGGATCCGGTCTGGCGGATACAATGAGCAGTTCTTC.